These 3 T cell receptor beta chains originate from one sample sequenced in a study of T-cell reconstitution after alpha-beta-depleted transplantation in children. Unique molecular identifiers were built into the TCRbeta library. TCRdb re-called the PCR reads through MiXCR, storing one row per CDR3 protein. The sample consists of fewer than 550,000 distinct CDR3 sequences, approximately 10% of them appearing once. Sequencing was performed on PBMCs, mostly from graft donor cells, taken 180 days after TCRalphabeta/CD19-depleted stem cell transplant. These receptors all stem from a female patient aged 2 to 10 who had a stem cell transplant for aplastic anemia, so the T cells may come from the graft donor.

This clonotype was recorded many times. This rearrangement joins TRBV27 to TRBJ2-5, with TRBD2 identical over 8 bases. This CDR3 contains 14 residues. In germline, CDR1 is MNHEY, CDR2 SMNVEV (reference sequence). With 4 bases clipped from V and 4 bases from J, the junction kept 5 bases outside the gene matches. The CDR3 sequence is CASSSRGRSETQYF. The CDR3 nucleotides are TGTGCCAGCAGTTCCCGCGGGAGGTCAGAGACCCAGTACTTC.

This chain connects TRBV7-2 to TRBJ2-1; 15 bases align to TRBD2. The V gene end was trimmed by 5 bases and the J gene end by 11 bases; junction bases not matched to a gene: 7. This CDR3 has 15 amino acids. CDR1 is SGHTA, CDR2 FQGNSA, per germline. The CDR3 DNA sequence: TGTGCCAGCAGCCCGCGGACTAGCGGGAGGGCCAAGCAGTTCTTC. It is translated as CASSPRTSGRAKQFF. Full variable domain (outside the CDR3, taken from reference TRBV7-2 and TRBJ2-1): GAGVSQSPSNKVTEKGKDVELRCDPISGHTALYWYRQSLGQGLEFLIYFQGNSAPDKSGLPSDRFSAERTGGSVSTLTIQRTQQEDSAVYLCASSPRTSGRAKQFFGPGTRLTVL.

The genes are TRBV4-1 and TRBJ1-6; D remains ambiguous. The V gene's germline CDR1 is MGHRA and CDR2 YSYEKL. CDR3 length: 20 residues. With 0 bases removed from V and 0 bases from J, the gap between germline ends came to 18 bases. CDR3 residues: CASSQDARPRLLSYNSPLHF. CDR3 DNA: TGCGCCAGCAGCCAAGATGCCCGACCCCGACTCCTCTCCTATAATTCACCCCTCCACTTT.